A selection of T cell receptor beta chains follows, all from one sample in a study of regulatory dendritic cells for organ transplantation. Some clones are missing from TCRdb's copy, which holds only in-frame ones; the method was immunoSEQ multiplex PCR. The sample comprises tens of thousands of clones, 85% of which are singletons, and over 0.25% rests with the top ten. Their cognate antigens are unknown. The sequencing input was naive CD4+ T cells from blood cultured with dendritic cells. Receptors originate from a human donor in good health. Each CDR3 is given with its conserved first and last residue. The order of the fields is V gene, J gene, CDR3 protein.

TRBV2	TRBJ2-7	CASRRTYLRQQYF
TRBV18	TRBJ1-5	CASSPENNQPQHF
TRBV7-2	TRBJ2-1	CASSLKRLTNEQFF
TRBV10-3	TRBJ2-1	CAISISGDVWDEQFF
TRBV30	TRBJ2-1	CAWSVSRVNEQFF
TRBV7-3	TRBJ2-3	CASSLNVGGTDTQYF
TRBV13	TRBJ1-3	CASSLRGKGWRNTIYF
TRBV5-4	TRBJ2-3	CASSLERTDTQYF
TRBV7-2	TRBJ1-4	CASSLGMNEKLFF
TRBV6-5	TRBJ1-5	CASSYSGSQPQHF
TRBV18	TRBJ2-5	CASSPMGVAGVQTQYF
TRBV9	TRBJ2-3	CASSVLSLAGAYTDTQYF
TRBV4-2	TRBJ1-1	CASSHPMGGGTEAFF
TRBV12-5	TRBJ2-5	CASGLTSRGEETQYF
TRBV4-3	TRBJ1-5	CASSRNRGNQPQHF
TRBV29-1	TRBJ2-5	CSGRNPSGSEETQYF
TRBV5-1	TRBJ1-1	CASSLGRNTEAFF
TRBV5-1	TRBJ2-3	CASNRPLAGGADTQYF
TRBV7-6	TRBJ2-5	CASSLGKETQYF
TRBV7-8	TRBJ2-3	CASSRTGLAGADTQYF
TRBV7-8	TRBJ1-6	CASSLAAGPNSPLHF
TRBV7-6	TRBJ2-7	CASSPRGYEQYF
TRBV9	TRBJ1-3	CASSGGLGKGNTIYF
TRBV6-6	TRBJ2-2	CASSYSSAGELFF
TRBV4-3	TRBJ1-4	CASSLGRGEIGKLFF
TRBV13	TRBJ2-2	CASSYGQGAGELFF
TRBV6-5	TRBJ2-7	CASSLNRIRYEQYF
TRBV25-1	TRBJ2-1	CASSVTGTRGNEQFF
TRBV2	TRBJ1-5	CASSKPRQGSQPQHF
TRBV7-6	TRBJ2-5	CASSLVWSETQYF
TRBV18	TRBJ1-4	CASSPLTGMGEKLFF
TRBV30	TRBJ1-1	CAWTDRYTEAFF
TRBV13	TRBJ2-3	CASSFPTDTQYF
TRBV2	TRBJ1-2	CASSDDGGQGGGYGYTF
TRBV2	TRBJ2-3	CASSGQQASTDTQYF
TRBV5-5	TRBJ1-1	CASSYQSAEAFF
TRBV15	TRBJ1-2	CATSLGTGANYGYTF
TRBV6-5	TRBJ2-7	CASSLTGNYEQYF
TRBV6-6	TRBJ1-5	CASRRDRGSNQPQHF
TRBV7-2	TRBJ2-1	CASSMGDEQFF
TRBV28	TRBJ2-5	CASSRETQYF
TRBV30	TRBJ1-6	CAWSYGTENSPLHF
TRBV5-4	TRBJ2-5	CASSSSAQETQYF
TRBV30	TRBJ2-6	CAWSGSPGANVLTF
TRBV10-1	TRBJ2-3	CASRLQRITDTQYF
TRBV5-8	TRBJ1-2	CASSFPGREGYTF
TRBV6-5	TRBJ1-2	CASSYAGQGVYGYTF
TRBV2	TRBJ1-3	CASSERESSGNTIYF
TRBV5-1	TRBJ2-5	CASSFTGQGLGETQYF
TRBV11-3	TRBJ1-1	CASSLEGDTEAFF
TRBV7-2	TRBJ2-7	CASSLKRVTYEQYF
TRBV7-2	TRBJ1-1	CASSRSGVGTEAFF
TRBV30	TRBJ2-3	CAWSVSGDTQYF
TRBV4-2	TRBJ2-1	CASSQVVGGSNNEQFF
TRBV28	TRBJ2-4	CASSLTGGGANIQYF
TRBV5-1	TRBJ2-3	CASSFHRLAASTDTQYF
TRBV9	TRBJ2-5	CASSVLAGAETQYF
TRBV9	TRBJ2-2	CASSVGADSTGELFF